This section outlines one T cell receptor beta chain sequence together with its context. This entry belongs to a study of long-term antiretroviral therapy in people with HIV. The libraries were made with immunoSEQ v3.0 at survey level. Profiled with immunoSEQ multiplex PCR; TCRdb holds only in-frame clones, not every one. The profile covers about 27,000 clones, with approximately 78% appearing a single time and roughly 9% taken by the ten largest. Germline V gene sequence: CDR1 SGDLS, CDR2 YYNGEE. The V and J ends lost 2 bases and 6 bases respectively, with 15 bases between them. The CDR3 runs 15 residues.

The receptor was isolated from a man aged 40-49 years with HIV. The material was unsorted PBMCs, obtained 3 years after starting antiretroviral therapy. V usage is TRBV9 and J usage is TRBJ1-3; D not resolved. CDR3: CASSVLSGLVNTIYF. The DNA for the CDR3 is TGTGCCAGCAGCGTCCTCTCAGGCTTAGTAAACACCATATATTTT.